These T cell receptor beta chains were read from a single sample in a study of blood T cell repertoires in COVID-19. Method: immunoSEQ multiplex PCR; TCRdb's copy keeps in-frame clones and lacks some. The sample consists of roughly 260,000 clones, roughly 80% of them appearing once. Sequencing used PBMCs or T cells enriched from blood (not recorded which). These receptors originate from a woman aged 40-49 years who had been exposed to COVID-19. CDR3s include the opening cysteine and the closing phenylalanine or tryptophan. The D gene is left open where the match is weak. A row's size may be missing; if present it is once, few, many or a size class.

d_gene: .; v_gene: TRBV7-6; j_gene: TRBJ2-3; abundance: .; CDR3aa: CASSLMSTLTDTQYF; CDR3nt: TGTGCCAGCAGCTTGATGAGTACCCTCACAGATACGCAGTATTTT
d_gene: .; v_gene: TRBV5-1; j_gene: TRBJ2-3; abundance: .; CDR3aa: CASSPGDSSTDTQYF; CDR3nt: TGCGCCAGCAGCCCGGGGGACAGCAGCACAGATACGCAGTATTTT
d_gene: .; v_gene: TRBV19; j_gene: TRBJ1-5; abundance: .; CDR3aa: CASSIGTSGQPQHF; CDR3nt: TGTGCCAGTAGTATCGGAACAAGCGGGCAGCCCCAGCATTTT
d_gene: TRBD1; v_gene: TRBV11-2; j_gene: TRBJ2-5; abundance: once; CDR3aa: CASSYSGGQQETQYF; CDR3nt: TGTGCCAGCAGCTACTCAGGGGGACAACAGGAGACCCAGTACTTC
d_gene: .; v_gene: TRBV12-5; j_gene: TRBJ2-1; abundance: .; CDR3aa: CASGFGHGQFF; CDR3nt: TGTGCTAGTGGTTTCGGACATGGGCAGTTCTTC
d_gene: .; v_gene: TRBV7-7; j_gene: TRBJ2-1; abundance: .; CDR3aa: CASSLDFYNEQFF; CDR3nt: TGTGCTAGCAGCTTGGACTTTTACAATGAGCAGTTCTTC
d_gene: .; v_gene: TRBV6-1; j_gene: TRBJ1-6; abundance: .; CDR3aa: CASSESGVYNSPLHF; CDR3nt: TGTGCCAGCAGTGAATCCGGTGTCTATAATTCACCCCTCCACTTT
d_gene: TRBD2; v_gene: TRBV9; j_gene: TRBJ2-1; abundance: once; CDR3aa: CASSAGTSHNEQFF; CDR3nt: TGTGCCAGCAGCGCCGGGACTAGCCACAATGAGCAGTTCTTC
d_gene: .; v_gene: TRBV27; j_gene: TRBJ1-1; abundance: .; CDR3aa: CASSLAGTQGTFF; CDR3nt: TGTGCCAGCAGTTTAGCGGGGACTCAAGGGACTTTCTTT
d_gene: .; v_gene: TRBV7-2; j_gene: TRBJ1-3; abundance: few; CDR3aa: CASTLTGLKGNTIYF; CDR3nt: TGTGCCAGCACCCTAACAGGGTTGAAGGGAAACACCATATATTTT
d_gene: .; v_gene: TRBV5-3; j_gene: TRBJ1-1; abundance: .; CDR3aa: CARSLKSGNEAFF; CDR3nt: TGTGCCAGAAGCTTGAAGTCGGGAAATGAAGCTTTCTTT
d_gene: TRBD1; v_gene: TRBV6-6; j_gene: TRBJ1-4; abundance: .; CDR3aa: CASSRGDRGSANEKLFF; CDR3nt: TGTGCCAGCAGTCGGGGGGACAGGGGCTCGGCTAATGAAAAACTGTTTTTT
d_gene: .; v_gene: TRBV7-2; j_gene: TRBJ2-5; abundance: .; CDR3aa: CASSSRGTETQYF; CDR3nt: TGTGCCAGCAGCTCCCGGGGTACGGAGACCCAGTACTTC
d_gene: .; v_gene: TRBV19; j_gene: TRBJ2-2; abundance: .; CDR3aa: CASSGGIDTGELFF; CDR3nt: TGTGCCAGTAGTGGCGGGATTGACACCGGGGAGCTGTTTTTT
d_gene: .; v_gene: TRBV30; j_gene: TRBJ1-4; abundance: .; CDR3aa: CAWSVTGNNEKLFF; CDR3nt: TGTGCCTGGAGTGTTACCGGGAACAATGAAAAACTGTTTTTT
d_gene: .; v_gene: TRBV11-2; j_gene: TRBJ1-2; abundance: .; CDR3aa: CASSLGEGNYGYTF; CDR3nt: TGTGCCAGCAGCTTAGGGGAGGGGAACTATGGCTACACCTTC
d_gene: .; v_gene: TRBV3-1/TRBV3-2; j_gene: TRBJ1-6; abundance: .; CDR3aa: CASSQDWDTFVSPLHF; CDR3nt: TGTGCCAGCAGCCAAGATTGGGACACCTTCGTTTCACCCCTCCACTTT
d_gene: .; v_gene: TRBV3-1/TRBV3-2; j_gene: TRBJ2-2; abundance: .; CDR3aa: CASSQGPQVTGELFF; CDR3nt: TGTGCCAGCAGCCAGGGCCCACAAGTGACCGGGGAGCTGTTTTTT
d_gene: TRBD1; v_gene: TRBV18; j_gene: TRBJ1-1; abundance: .; CDR3aa: CASSQGVRGPTEAFF; CDR3nt: TGTGCCAGCTCACAAGGGGTCAGGGGGCCGACTGAAGCTTTCTTT
d_gene: .; v_gene: TRBV28; j_gene: TRBJ1-1; abundance: .; CDR3aa: CASSLFSYGEAFF; CDR3nt: TGTGCCAGCAGTTTATTTTCTTACGGTGAAGCTTTCTTT
d_gene: TRBD2; v_gene: TRBV19; j_gene: TRBJ2-2; abundance: .; CDR3aa: CASSRLAGPNTGELFF; CDR3nt: TGTGCCAGTAGCAGACTAGCGGGGCCGAACACCGGGGAGCTGTTTTTT
d_gene: .; v_gene: TRBV14; j_gene: TRBJ2-1; abundance: .; CDR3aa: CASSQLEQGNNEQFF; CDR3nt: TGTGCCAGCAGCCAGTTGGAACAGGGCAACAATGAGCAGTTCTTC
d_gene: TRBD1; v_gene: TRBV5-1; j_gene: TRBJ1-2; abundance: .; CDR3aa: CASTWDRTYYGYTF; CDR3nt: TGCGCCAGCACCTGGGACAGAACCTATTATGGCTACACCTTC
d_gene: TRBD1; v_gene: TRBV4-1; j_gene: TRBJ1-2; abundance: .; CDR3aa: CASSQAPGQGAVGGYTF; CDR3nt: TGCGCCAGCAGCCAAGCCCCGGGACAGGGGGCGGTTGGGGGCTACACCTTC
d_gene: TRBD1; v_gene: TRBV3-1/TRBV3-2; j_gene: TRBJ2-5; abundance: .; CDR3aa: CASSQIQGARETQYF; CDR3nt: TGTGCCAGCAGCCAAATTCAGGGGGCGAGGGAGACCCAGTACTTC
d_gene: TRBD1; v_gene: TRBV18; j_gene: TRBJ1-1; abundance: .; CDR3aa: CASSRLLTSPGTGSNEAFF; CDR3nt: TGTGCCAGCTCTCGACTCCTAACTAGTCCCGGGACAGGGAGCAATGAAGCTTTCTTT
d_gene: .; v_gene: TRBV28; j_gene: TRBJ1-4; abundance: .; CDR3aa: CASSFQRNNEKLFF; CDR3nt: TGTGCCAGCAGTTTTCAGCGAAATAATGAAAAACTGTTTTTT
d_gene: .; v_gene: TRBV5-6; j_gene: TRBJ1-4; abundance: .; CDR3aa: CASSLRGSNEKLFF; CDR3nt: TGTGCCAGCAGCCTCCGAGGGAGTAATGAAAAACTGTTTTTT
d_gene: TRBD2; v_gene: TRBV6-1; j_gene: TRBJ2-2; abundance: .; CDR3aa: CASSESSGLAGGARRRELFF; CDR3nt: TGTGCCAGCAGTGAATCCTCGGGACTAGCGGGGGGGGCGCGTCGACGGGAGCTGTTTTTT
d_gene: .; v_gene: TRBV7-2; j_gene: TRBJ1-5; abundance: .; CDR3aa: CASSPKAGDGNQPQHF; CDR3nt: TGTGCCAGCAGCCCCAAGGCAGGGGATGGCAATCAGCCCCAGCATTTT
d_gene: TRBD1; v_gene: TRBV19; j_gene: TRBJ1-5; abundance: .; CDR3aa: CASSTGTGFQPQHF; CDR3nt: TGTGCCAGTAGTACCGGGACAGGGTTTCAGCCCCAGCATTTT
d_gene: .; v_gene: TRBV11-2; j_gene: TRBJ1-1; abundance: .; CDR3aa: CASSLKPGVNTEAFF; CDR3nt: TGTGCCAGCAGCCTCAAGCCGGGGGTGAACACTGAAGCTTTCTTT
d_gene: TRBD1; v_gene: TRBV30; j_gene: TRBJ1-5; abundance: .; CDR3aa: CAWSPTGGQPQHF; CDR3nt: TGTGCCTGGAGTCCGACAGGGGGCCAGCCCCAGCATTTT
d_gene: .; v_gene: TRBV9; j_gene: TRBJ2-2; abundance: .; CDR3aa: CASSVVYAGELFF; CDR3nt: TGTGCCAGCAGCGTAGTCTACGCCGGGGAGCTGTTTTTT
d_gene: .; v_gene: TRBV3-1/TRBV3-2; j_gene: TRBJ2-3; abundance: once; CDR3aa: CASSQVVDSGTDTQYF; CDR3nt: TGTGCCAGCAGCCAAGTCGTCGATAGCGGCACAGATACGCAGTATTTT
d_gene: TRBD2; v_gene: TRBV4-1; j_gene: TRBJ2-2; abundance: once; CDR3aa: CASSRQTSGNSGELFF; CDR3nt: TGCGCCAGCAGCCGGCAGACTAGCGGAAATTCCGGGGAGCTGTTTTTT
d_gene: TRBD1; v_gene: TRBV10-3; j_gene: TRBJ1-1; abundance: few; CDR3aa: CATRQGGVNTEAFF; CDR3nt: TGTGCCACCCGACAGGGGGGAGTGAACACTGAAGCTTTCTTT
d_gene: TRBD1; v_gene: TRBV2; j_gene: TRBJ1-1; abundance: once; CDR3aa: CASSRQGAVGAFF; CDR3nt: TGTGCCAGCAGCAGACAGGGGGCGGTTGGAGCTTTCTTT
d_gene: TRBD1; v_gene: TRBV18; j_gene: TRBJ2-7; abundance: .; CDR3aa: CASSPRQGTYEQYF; CDR3nt: TGTGCCAGCTCTCCCCGACAGGGGACCTACGAGCAGTACTTC
d_gene: TRBD1; v_gene: TRBV3-1/TRBV3-2; j_gene: TRBJ2-5; abundance: once; CDR3aa: CASSKPGQQETQYF; CDR3nt: TGTGCCAGCAGCAAACCGGGACAGCAAGAGACCCAGTACTTC
d_gene: TRBD1; v_gene: TRBV28; j_gene: TRBJ1-4; abundance: .; CDR3aa: CASSVDRGRGEKLFF; CDR3nt: TGTGCCAGCAGTGTCGACAGGGGGCGCGGTGAAAAACTGTTTTTT
d_gene: TRBD1; v_gene: TRBV30; j_gene: TRBJ1-2; abundance: .; CDR3aa: CAWSAPDRVSFFYTF; CDR3nt: TGTGCCTGGAGTGCCCCGGACAGGGTTTCCTTCTTTTACACCTTC
d_gene: .; v_gene: TRBV6-2/TRBV6-3; j_gene: TRBJ2-7; abundance: .; CDR3aa: CASSHRLGDTNSYEQYF; CDR3nt: TGTGCCAGCAGCCACCGTTTAGGGGACACCAACTCCTACGAGCAGTACTTC
d_gene: TRBD2; v_gene: TRBV4-1; j_gene: TRBJ2-1; abundance: .; CDR3aa: CASSSPGTRVDEQFF; CDR3nt: TGCGCCAGCAGCTCGCCCGGGACTAGAGTTGATGAGCAGTTCTTC
d_gene: TRBD2; v_gene: TRBV29-1; j_gene: TRBJ2-1; abundance: .; CDR3aa: CSVARGSGVSDEQFF; CDR3nt: TGCAGCGTTGCCAGGGGTAGCGGGGTCTCCGATGAGCAGTTCTTC
d_gene: .; v_gene: TRBV6-5; j_gene: TRBJ2-7; abundance: .; CDR3aa: CASSNTGRDGYEQYF; CDR3nt: TGTGCCAGCAGTAACACAGGGCGAGATGGTTACGAGCAGTACTTC
d_gene: .; v_gene: TRBV29-1; j_gene: TRBJ2-1; abundance: .; CDR3aa: CSVDRNNEQFF; CDR3nt: TGCAGCGTTGACAGGAACAATGAGCAGTTCTTC
d_gene: .; v_gene: TRBV19; j_gene: TRBJ1-5; abundance: .; CDR3aa: CATRRGNSNQPQHF; CDR3nt: TGTGCCACCCGCCGAGGGAATAGCAATCAGCCCCAGCATTTT
d_gene: TRBD1; v_gene: TRBV2; j_gene: TRBJ1-4; abundance: .; CDR3aa: CASRSRTGEGEKLFF; CDR3nt: TGTGCCAGCAGGTCCCGGACAGGCGAGGGGGAAAAACTGTTTTTT